The entry below gives a single TCR beta chain sequence along with its context. TCRdb's copy holds only in-frame clones and misses some; the assay was immunoSEQ multiplex PCR. Of about 210,000 clones listed, 80% to 90% were seen once; the top ten hold about a tenth. The sample originates from a study of blood T cell repertoires in COVID-19. Looking at the study overall: PBMCs, B-cell-depleted T cells, or T cells provided the cDNA or gDNA that made up the material.

Self-reported history from a screening survey and questionnaire set each donor's cohort. The CDR3 is 15 residues long. Per the germline V gene, CDR1 is LNHDA and CDR2 is SQIVND (reference sequence). The V end was cut by 6 bases, the J end by 0 bases, with 15 bases between. What was sequenced was PBMCs or T cells enriched from blood (not recorded which). The origin of this receptor is a man in his forties or fifties who had recovered from COVID-19. V gene TRBV19 combines with J gene TRBJ2-7, with D possibly TRBD1 on 6 matching bases. The CDR3 here is CASRETGWDSYEQYF. The CDR3 DNA is TGTGCCAGTAGAGAAACAGGGTGGGACTCCTACGAGCAGTACTTC.